What follows are 8 T cell receptor beta chains derived from one specimen sequenced in a study of blood T cell repertoires in COVID-19. Assay: immunoSEQ multiplex PCR; the TCRdb copy retains only in-frame clones and omits some. This sample has roughly 180,000 clones, with over 75% found just once. Sequenced material: PBMCs or T cells enriched from blood (not recorded which). The source of these receptors is a middle-aged woman with acute COVID-19.

This chain uses TRBV7-3 with TRBJ2-3, with 10 bases identical to TRBD1. The CDR3 length is 15 residues. CDR1 SGHTA and CDR2 FQGTGA come from the germline V gene. V lost 2 bases, J lost 6 bases, and 5 bases stayed unmatched. The CDR3: CASSLDRGPGDTQYF. The CDR3 DNA reads TGTGCCAGCAGCTTAGACAGGGGGCCCGGCGATACGCAGTATTTT.

The chain employs TRBV7-2 and TRBJ2-5, with 7 bases that match TRBD2. The germline gives CDR1 SGHTA, CDR2 FQGNSA. The CDR3 is 18 amino acids. V dropped 5 bases and J dropped 6; count of bases not matched to a gene: 21. As DNA, the CDR3 is TGTGCCAGCAGCACCAGTAGTGGCCCTGGGCTAGCGGCCCAGACCCAGTACTTC. Its translation is CASSTSSGPGLAAQTQYF.

V and J are TRBV3-1 (or the pseudogene TRBV3-2) and TRBJ1-1; the D gene is possibly TRBD1 (6 bases). Trimming took 1 base from V and 7 from J, leaving 13 bases between them. Germline V gives CDR1 LGHDT, CDR2 YNNKEL (reference sequence). This CDR3 contains 14 residues. The CDR3 sequence is CASSQVGGQSEAFF. CDR3 bases: TGTGCCAGCAGCCAAGTCGGGGGGCAGAGTGAAGCTTTCTTT.

The genes are TRBV10-1 and TRBJ2-3; 12 bases map to TRBD2. This CDR3 region has 15 residues. Trimming at V came to 8 bases and at J to 4 bases, leaving 7 bases not matched to a gene. The germline V gene encodes CDR1 WNHNN and CDR2 SYGVQD (reference sequence). This chain's CDR3 is CASSGLAGGPDTQYF. DNA for the CDR3: TGCGCCAGCTCGGGACTAGCGGGCGGACCAGATACGCAGTATTTT.

V usage is TRBV2 and J usage is TRBJ1-2; 9 bases fit TRBD1. The CDR3 sequence is 17 residues long. Germline V gene lookup returns CDR1 SNHLY and CDR2 FYNNEI. Germline trimming cut 0 bases from V and 0 bases from J; bases unmatched to any gene: 5. CDR3 sequence reads: CASSEALRDRANYGYTF. The CDR3 nucleotides read TGTGCCAGCAGTGAAGCCCTCCGGGACAGGGCTAACTATGGCTACACCTTC. Filled out from reference TRBV2 and TRBJ1-2, the complete variable domain reads EPEVTQTPSHQVTQMGQEVILRCVPISNHLYFYWYRQILGQKVEFLVSFYNNEISEKSEIFDDQFSVERPDGSNFTLKIRSTKLEDSAMYFCASSEALRDRANYGYTFGSGTRLTVV.

This clone occurred a few times. The chain combines TRBV30 with TRBJ2-7; unclear D gene. CDR1 GTSNPN and CDR2 SVGIG come from the germline V gene (reference sequence). V lost 4 bases and J 4 bases, leaving 14 bases between the germline ends. The CDR3 has 13 residues. This CDR3 reads CAWTNAVGYEQYF. CDR3 DNA sequence: TGTGCCTGGACCAACGCGGTGGGTTACGAGCAGTACTTC.

The chain uses TRBV13 and TRBJ2-3, with D possibly being TRBD2 (6 bases). With 0 bases removed from V and 5 bases from J, the gap between germline ends came to 15 bases. The CDR3 covers 16 residues. CDR1 and CDR2 from the germline V gene are PRHDT and FYEKMQ (reference sequence). For the CDR3, the DNA is TGTGCCAGCAGCTTAGGCCGACTAGATAGTGGAGATACGCAGTATTTT. This encodes CASSLGRLDSGDTQYF.

This rearrangement joins TRBV30 to TRBJ1-4, with 8 bases that match TRBD1. V was clipped by 3 bases and J by 8 bases; unmatched bases: 14. The CDR3 consists of 16 residues. In germline, CDR1 is GTSNPN, CDR2 SVGIG (reference sequence). This chain's CDR3 is CAWSGDRGGSLEKLFF. CDR3 coding DNA: TGTGCCTGGAGCGGAGACAGGGGTGGTTCTCTCGAAAAACTGTTTTTT.